A single sample gave rise to the 15 T cell receptor beta chains below, sequenced in a study of blood T cell repertoires in COVID-19. Some clones are missing from TCRdb's copy, which holds only in-frame ones; the method was immunoSEQ multiplex PCR. This table holds roughly 180,000 clones, approximately 80% found once. Specimen: peripheral blood. The receptors derive from a woman between 35 and 50 years old with COVID-19, enrolled during active disease.

This clone was observed a handful of times. V gene TRBV9 combines with J gene TRBJ1-1, with D possibly being TRBD1 (6 bases). CDR3 size: 15 residues. V was trimmed by 0 bases and J by 2 bases, leaving 11 bases between them. Germline values: CDR1 SGDLS, CDR2 YYNGEE. The CDR3 sequence: CASSVGTDLNTEAFF. DNA for the CDR3: TGTGCCAGCAGCGTAGGGACAGACCTTAACACTGAAGCTTTCTTT.

V is TRBV11-2 and J is TRBJ1-1; tentatively, D is TRBD1 (6 bases). This CDR3 is 14 amino acids long. The germline V and J ends were trimmed by 5 bases and 3 bases, with 13 bases remaining between them. Looked up from germline, CDR1 is SGHAT and CDR2 is FQNNGV. The CDR3 sequence is CASSAGEYYTEAFF. The CDR3 bases are TGTGCCAGCAGCGCAGGGGAGTACTACACTGAAGCTTTCTTT.

The CDR3 protein is CATSTGDSGNTIYF. The CDR3 region has the DNA TGTGCCACGTCGACAGGGGACTCTGGAAACACCATATATTTT. The V and J genes are TRBV6-5 and TRBJ1-3; the match to TRBD1 covers 8 bases. Germline V gives CDR1 MNHEY, CDR2 SVGAGI. CDR3 length equals 14 residues. V shed 10 bases and J 0 bases; nucleotides not matched to a gene: 5.

V gene TRBV19 combines with J gene TRBJ1-2; 9 bases fit TRBD1. Per the germline V gene, CDR1 is LNHDA and CDR2 is SQIVND (reference sequence). There are 14 residues in the CDR3. V was clipped by 8 bases and J by 7 bases; unmatched bases: 11. The CDR3 spells CASARDRVVRGYTF. In DNA form, the CDR3 reads TGTGCCAGTGCGAGGGACAGGGTGGTCCGTGGCTACACCTTC.

The rearrangement links TRBV2 to TRBJ1-1, with 8 bases lining up with TRBD1. The germline gives CDR1 SNHLY, CDR2 FYNNEI. Germline trimming cut 10 bases from V and 5 bases from J; bases unmatched to any gene: 3. This CDR3 has 11 residues. The CDR3 loop is CANTGGTEAFF. CDR3 DNA: TGTGCCAACACAGGGGGAACTGAAGCTTTCTTT.

The sample holds a few counts of this clone. The CDR3 nucleotides are TGTGCCAGCAGCCCCCAACAGGGGCGCAATCAGCCCCAGCATTTT. This encodes CASSPQQGRNQPQHF. The chain is built from TRBV28 and TRBJ1-5; TRBD1 agrees at 7 bases. The ends lost 6 bases at V and 2 bases at J; junction bases unmatched: 7. Germline loops: CDR1 MDHEN, CDR2 SYDVKM. The CDR3 sequence is 15 residues long. Variable domain in full (rest from reference TRBV28 and TRBJ1-5): DVKVTQSSRYLVKRTGEKVFLECVQDMDHENMFWYRQDPGLGLRLIYFSYDVKMKEKGDIPEGYSVSREKKERFSLILESASTNQTSMYLCASSPQQGRNQPQHFGDGTRLSIL.

V usage is TRBV18 and J usage is TRBJ1-1; 7 bases map to TRBD1. Germline loops: CDR1 KGHSH, CDR2 LQKENI. There are 14 residues in the CDR3. V dropped 1 base and J dropped 3; count of bases not matched to a gene: 2. In DNA, the CDR3 is TGTGCCAGCTCACCACGGCAGGGGGACACTGAAGCTTTCTTT. Its protein product is CASSPRQGDTEAFF.

This clone was observed a single time. The rearrangement joins TRBV5-1 to TRBJ2-7; TRBD1 might be the D (7 bases). Looked up from germline, CDR1 is SGHRS and CDR2 is YFSETQ. The V end lost 0 bases, the J end lost 3 bases, and 19 bases lay between the germline ends. This CDR3 region has 17 residues. The CDR3 sequence: CASSLGVGQWGGYEQYF. The DNA for the CDR3 is TGCGCCAGCAGCTTGGGGGTGGGACAGTGGGGAGGCTACGAGCAGTACTTC.

The J gene is TRBJ2-5, the V gene TRBV2, with D perhaps matching TRBD2 (6 bases). CDR1 is SNHLY, CDR2 FYNNEI, per germline. V lost 6 bases to trimming and J lost 2 bases, with 10 bases between them. The CDR3 has 13 residues. The CDR3 DNA reads TGTGCCAGCAGCGGGGGAGCGCAAGAGACCCAGTACTTC. Amino acids: CASSGGAQETQYF.

V gene TRBV15 combines with J gene TRBJ2-4, with D perhaps matching TRBD2 (5 bases). Germline assignment: CDR1 LNHNV and CDR2 YYDKDF (reference sequence). Deletions cut 7 bases from V and 8 bases from J, with 18 bases between. The CDR3 contains 14 residues. Here the CDR3 DNA reads TGTGCCACCAAGACCGGGGATTGGGTGGACATTCAGTACTTC. Translating it yields CATKTGDWVDIQYF.

The V gene is TRBV5-7, the J gene TRBJ2-2; perhaps TRBD1 as D (5 bases). TRBV5-7 is annotated as an ORF whose role is uncertain. V lost 5 bases to trimming and J lost 4 bases, with 12 bases between them. The CDR3 has 14 amino acids. In DNA form, the CDR3 reads TGTGCCAGCAGAGGGGTACACTTCACCGGGGAGCTGTTTTTT. Its translation: CASRGVHFTGELFF.

The genes are TRBV9 and TRBJ2-1; TRBD2 aligns across 12 bases. With V trimmed by 0 bases and J by 5 bases, 3 bases remained unmatched. The CDR3 is made up of 16 amino acids. Germline CDR1 is SGDLS and CDR2 is YYNGEE. CDR3 bases: TGTGCCAGCAGCGTAGGCCTAGCGGGGGGGAACAATGAGCAGTTCTTC. This sequence encodes CASSVGLAGGNNEQFF.

This chain joins TRBV5-6 and TRBJ1-2, with 8 bases lining up with TRBD1. V lost 1 base and J lost 3; bases outside the gene matches: 2. The CDR3 runs to 14 residues. CDR1 is SGHDT, CDR2 YYEEEE, per germline. CDR3 in DNA: TGTGCCAGCAGCTTGCCAGGGGGCGACTATGGCTACACCTTC. Encoded protein: CASSLPGGDYGYTF.

This rearrangement joins TRBV5-1 to TRBJ1-1, with D possibly TRBD1 on 5 matching bases. The ends were cut back, 1 base at V and 0 bases at J, with 10 bases in the middle. The CDR3 has 15 residues. Germline V gene sequence: CDR1 SGHRS, CDR2 YFSETQ. CDR3 loop: CASSLSGGVNTEAFF. The CDR3 coding sequence is TGCGCCAGCAGCTTGAGCGGAGGGGTGAACACTGAAGCTTTCTTT. Filled out from reference TRBV5-1 and TRBJ1-1, the complete variable domain reads KAGVTQTPRYLIKTRGQQVTLSCSPISGHRSVSWYQQTPGQGLQFLFEYFSETQRNKGNFPGRFSGRQFSNSRSEMNVSTLELGDSALYLCASSLSGGVNTEAFFGQGTRLTVV.

This clone was recorded once. The rearrangement joins TRBV5-5 to TRBJ2-1; 9 bases align to TRBD2. V shed 3 bases, J shed 8 bases, and the junction held 6 bases outside the gene matches. Germline CDR1 reads SGHKS; CDR2 reads YYEKEE (reference sequence). The CDR3 consists of 14 residues. CDR3 DNA sequence: TGTGCCAGCAGCTGGGGACTAGCCCCCGATGAGCAGTTCTTC. Translating gives CASSWGLAPDEQFF.